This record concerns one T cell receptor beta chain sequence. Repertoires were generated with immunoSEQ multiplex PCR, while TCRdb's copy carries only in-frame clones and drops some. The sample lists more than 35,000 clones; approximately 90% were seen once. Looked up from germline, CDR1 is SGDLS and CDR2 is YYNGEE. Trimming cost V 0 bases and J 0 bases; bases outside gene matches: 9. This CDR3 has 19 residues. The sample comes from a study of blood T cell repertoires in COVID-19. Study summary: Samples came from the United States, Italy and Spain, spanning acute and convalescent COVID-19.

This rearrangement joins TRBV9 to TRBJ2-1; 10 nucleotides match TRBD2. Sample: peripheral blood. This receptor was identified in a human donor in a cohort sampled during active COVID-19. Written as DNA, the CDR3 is TGTGCCAGCAGCGTAGCTAGCGGGAGTAGCGGGGGCTCCTACAATGAGCAGTTCTTC. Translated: CASSVASGSSGGSYNEQFF.